This section outlines one T cell receptor beta chain sequence together with its context. No antigen is known for it. The CDR3 has 12 amino acids. Per germline, CDR1 SGHDN and CDR2 FVKESK. V lost 4 bases, J lost 4 bases, and 6 bases lay in between. Some clones are missing from TCRdb's copy, which holds only in-frame ones; the method was immunoSEQ multiplex PCR. The sample carries 30,000 to 35,000 clones, around 80% recorded once. This sample is drawn from a study of vaccination effects on CD4 cells after COVID-19. As for the study in general: It was a median of 72 days after the second dose that post-vaccine samples were obtained.

With the ViraFEST assay, the study expanded antigen-specific CD4+ T cells using viral peptide pools, then sequenced them. Scientists isolated CD4+ T cells after a roughly 9-day culture period ended. Participants completed two doses of the BNT162b2 or mRNA-1273 vaccine. The researchers cultured roughly 2.2 million PBMC per well with about 10 IU/ml IL-2 and roughly 9.4 ug/ml peptides. Broader study findings: Late post-vaccination, clones induced by infection and those induced by vaccine underwent marked clonal contraction.

This chain uses TRBV14 with TRBJ2-3; D remains ambiguous. The sequencing used CD4+ T cells from PBMCs cultured with HCoV-NL63 spike peptides, collected after COVID-19 vaccination. The sequence came from a human donor who received a COVID-19 vaccine. Some clones in this sample may be carry-over from other donors' samples. The CDR3 is CASSLIPDTQYF. CDR3 nucleotide sequence: TGTGCCAGCAGCCTTATCCCAGATACGCAGTATTTT.